The rows below give T cell receptor beta chains drawn from one sample of a study of blood T cell repertoires in COVID-19. Assay: immunoSEQ multiplex PCR; the TCRdb copy retains only in-frame clones and omits some. The sample holds 150,000 to 200,000 clones, roughly three quarters seen once. The sequenced sample was PBMCs or T cells enriched from blood (not recorded which). All receptors come from a woman in her fifties or sixties with acute COVID-19. Both conserved end residues are part of each CDR3. A D gene is named only where the DNA matches it firmly. Expanded clones are given a class, and other clones once, few, many or no size at all.

>TRBV28|TRBJ2-3|NA|TRBD2
TGTGCCAGCAGTTTATCGGTAGCGGGGGATGGGGCAGATACGCAGTATTTT
CASSLSVAGDGADTQYF
>TRBV2|TRBJ1-5|NA|NA
TGTGCCAGCAATAGACAAGACAATCAGCCCCAGCATTTT
CASNRQDNQPQHF
>TRBV28|TRBJ2-1|NA|TRBD2
TGTGCCAGCAGTACTAGCGGGGGGCTCCGAGGCGGTGAGCAGTTCTTC
CASSTSGGLRGGEQFF
>TRBV21-1|TRBJ1-1|NA|NA
TGTGCCAGCAGCAAAGGTCGGGGAGGAGATACTGAAGCTTTCTTT
CASSKGRGGDTEAFF
>TRBV5-1|TRBJ1-4|few|NA
TGCGCCAGCAGCTTGGAGGTGGGGCCCTATGAAAAACTGTTTTTT
CASSLEVGPYEKLFF
>TRBV6-4|TRBJ2-1|many|NA
TGTGCCAGCAGTTTGACAGAGACCAATGAGCAGTTCTTC
CASSLTETNEQFF
>TRBV7-2|TRBJ2-1|few|NA
TGTGCCAGCAGCTTAGGTGACACCTACAATGAGCAGTTCTTC
CASSLGDTYNEQFF
>TRBV10-3|TRBJ2-2|NA|TRBD2
TGTGCCATCAGTGACCGGCTAGCGGGGCCAAACACCGGGGAGCTGTTTTTT
CAISDRLAGPNTGELFF
>TRBV27|TRBJ2-3|NA|TRBD2
TGTGCCAGCGCCCGCCTAGCGGGGGGGCTGGATACGCAGTATTTT
CASARLAGGLDTQYF
>TRBV29-1|TRBJ2-3|once|TRBD1
TGCAGCGTTGAAGAAGACAGGGTGGGCGATACGCAGTATTTT
CSVEEDRVGDTQYF
>TRBV7-8|TRBJ2-1|NA|NA
TGTGCCAGCAGCTTCATAAACCGGGAGCAGTTCTTC
CASSFINREQFF
>TRBV7-2|TRBJ2-3|NA|TRBD2
TGTGCCAGCAGCTTAGTTGGGACTAGAGGAGCAGATACGCAGTATTTT
CASSLVGTRGADTQYF
>TRBV29-1|TRBJ1-1|NA|NA
TGCAGCGTTCAGGGAGGACGGGCTCCTGAAGCTTTCTTT
CSVQGGRAPEAFF
>TRBV29-1|TRBJ1-2|NA|NA
TGCAGCGTTGTTAGGACAGACTATGGCTACACCTTC
CSVVRTDYGYTF
>TRBV3-1/TRBV3-2|TRBJ1-5|NA|TRBD1
TGTGCCAGCAGCCAGGTGGGACAGAATCAGCCCCAGCATTTT
CASSQVGQNQPQHF
>TRBV29-1|TRBJ1-2|NA|NA
TGCAGCGTTCCTATTAACAGGGTAGACGGGCTACGGGGCTACACCTTC
CSVPINRVDGLRGYTF
>TRBV3-1/TRBV3-2|TRBJ2-2|NA|NA
TGTGCCAGCAGTTCCTCTCTACAGGGTGGGACCGGGGAGCTGTTTTTT
CASSSSLQGGTGELFF
>TRBV29-1|TRBJ2-2|NA|TRBD1
TGCAGCGCAATCGCCCAGGGGGCGTCCGGGGAGCTGTTTTTT
CSAIAQGASGELFF
>TRBV6-5|TRBJ1-5|NA|TRBD1
TGTGCCAGCAGTAAGGACAGGGTTAGCAATCAGCCCCAGCATTTT
CASSKDRVSNQPQHF
>TRBV21-1|TRBJ1-6|once|NA
TGTGCCAGCAGCAAGGGGGCGGGACAGGCCTATGGGGATTCACCCCTCCACTTT
CASSKGAGQAYGDSPLHF
>TRBV5-1|TRBJ2-2|NA|TRBD1
TGCGCCAGCAGCCCAGCGGACAGGGGGCCTCTATTGAACACCGGGGAGCTGTTTTTT
CASSPADRGPLLNTGELFF
>TRBV10-3|TRBJ1-1|once|NA
TGTGCCATCAGTGGGGGGCTCACTGAAGCTTTCTTT
CAISGGLTEAFF
>TRBV2|TRBJ1-2|NA|NA
TGTGCCAGCATCGGCAGGGGAGATGGCTACACCTTC
CASIGRGDGYTF
>TRBV6-6|TRBJ1-1|NA|TRBD1
TGTGCCAGCAGTCCTCCCGGACAGGGGCCTGAAGCTTTCTTT
CASSPPGQGPEAFF
>TRBV2|TRBJ2-5|NA|NA
TGTGCCAGCAGTGACTGGCAGTACCAAGAGACCCAGTACTTC
CASSDWQYQETQYF
>TRBV28|TRBJ1-1|NA|NA
TGTGCCAGCAGTTCTCAGTACCCTGAAGCTTTCTTT
CASSSQYPEAFF
>TRBV4-2|TRBJ2-1|few|TRBD1
TGTGCCAGCAGCCAAGGAATAGGGGGCAGGTTCTTC
CASSQGIGGRFF
>TRBV5-1|TRBJ1-6|once|TRBD1
TGCGCCAGCTCTAGGGACAGGGTTAATTCACCCCTCCACTTT
CASSRDRVNSPLHF
>TRBV12-5|TRBJ2-2|NA|TRBD2
TGTGCTAGTGGTTTCATAGCGGGGCCAGACACCGGGGAGCTGTTTTTT
CASGFIAGPDTGELFF
>TRBV28|TRBJ1-5|NA|NA
TGTGCCAGCAGTTTTGTTTCGTGGGCCTCCAATCAGCCCCAGCATTTT
CASSFVSWASNQPQHF
>TRBV9|TRBJ2-1|NA|TRBD2
TGTGCCAGCAGCGTAGCGGGGGGGCCTTCACAGCAGTTCTTC
CASSVAGGPSQQFF
>TRBV7-9|TRBJ2-2|NA|NA
TGTGCCAGCAGCTTATCCCCAGGGGACGGGGAGCTGTTTTTT
CASSLSPGDGELFF
>TRBV7-2|TRBJ2-5|NA|TRBD2
TGTGCCAGCAGCGGGACTAGGGAAGAGACCCAGTACTTC
CASSGTREETQYF
>TRBV2|TRBJ1-1|once|NA
TGTGCCAGCGGGGCAGACAGAGGAATGAACACTGAAGCTTTCTTT
CASGADRGMNTEAFF